This T cell receptor beta chain stems from a study of blood T cell repertoires in COVID-19. Study details: The analysed material was cDNA or gDNA that came from T cells, B-cell-depleted T cells, or PBMCs.

The CDR3 extends over 15 amino acids. Looked up from germline, CDR1 is LGHNA and CDR2 is YNFKEQ. V lost 1 base and J 8 bases, leaving 14 bases between the germline ends. Source study methods: Estimates of nucleated cell counts were drawn from the amplification of reference gene primers. Produced via immunoSEQ multiplex PCR; TCRdb's table is partial and in-frame only. V, J and clone size are those of that table, while D and trimming were read from the DNA. The sample carries fewer than 350,000 clones, about 90% recorded once. Participants came from 24 US areas, aged roughly 18 to 95 years. The chain combines TRBV4-2 with TRBJ1-4; TRBD1 is a possible D gene (6 bases). The sequence came from a woman in her late teens or twenties with acute COVID-19. Sequences were obtained from PBMCs or T cells enriched from blood (not recorded which). The CDR3 is CASSQGSGVREKLFF. For the CDR3, the DNA is TGTGCCAGCAGCCAAGGTTCAGGGGTTCGCGAAAAACTGTTTTTT.